This T cell receptor beta chain was sequenced for a study of cytomegalovirus exposure and HLA in healthy donors. PCR amplification relied on 60 Vbeta primers (plus 13 Jbeta primers). Sequenced by immunoSEQ multiplex PCR; TCRdb stores in-frame clones only, minus some. This sample has 140,000 to 150,000 clones; roughly 66% occur once, and the top ten carry 1.6%. Study-level points and caveats: TCR beta V segments were, for the most part, productive about 87% or about 30% of the time in an earlier analysis. The listing of roughly 160 TCR beta chains classed them as cytomegalovirus-associated. With later analysis, a missense DCLRE1C variant became linked to TCR beta V- and J-gene trimming. A cluster of highly shared sequence variants was likely a sequencing artifact.

Turning to this clone: What it binds is not known.

The sample consisted of PBMCs. The sequence was obtained from a woman between 18 and 30 years old in good health and CMV-seronegative.

The CDR3 region is CASSLAQRGGTDTQYF. As DNA, the CDR3 is TGCGCCAGCAGCTTGGCCCAGCGGGGGGGAACAGATACGCAGTATTTT. The chain links TRBV5-1 to TRBJ2-3, with 10 bases aligning to TRBD2. The germline CDR1 and CDR2 sequences are SGHRS and YFSETQ. V lost 0 bases to trimming and J lost 3 bases; unmatched junction nucleotides: 4. The CDR3 is 16 amino acids.